The 8 T cell receptor beta chains in this list originate from one sample, sequenced in a study of T cell responses to AZD1222 COVID-19 vaccine. Assay: immunoSEQ multiplex PCR; the TCRdb copy retains only in-frame clones and omits some. The table includes 120,000 or so clones, less than 90% detected once. The sample was peripheral blood, taken on day 0 of AZD1222 vaccination. Receptors were obtained from an adult in good health.

This clone was seen only a few times. This chain connects TRBV29-1 to TRBJ1-3; possible D gene TRBD1, 5 bases. CDR1 is SQVTM, CDR2 ANQGSEA, per germline. CDR3 length: 14 amino acids. The germline V and J ends were trimmed by 6 bases and 4 bases, with 16 bases remaining between them. The DNA of the CDR3 is TGCAGCGTCCGAACGGAAGGGGTAGGAAACACCATATATTTT. This sequence encodes CSVRTEGVGNTIYF.

This clone has a handful of counts. The rearrangement uses TRBV5-6 and TRBJ1-1, with 7 bases that match TRBD1. After removal of 6 bases from V and 11 bases from J, the junction contained 16 bases not matched to a gene. The V gene's germline CDR1 is SGHDT and CDR2 YYEEEE. CDR3 length: 14 residues. CDR3: CASTVTRDREGAFF. The CDR3 DNA is TGTGCCAGCACCGTGACCCGGGACAGAGAAGGGGCTTTCTTT. The whole variable domain, filled in from reference TRBV5-6 and TRBJ1-1, reads DAGVTQSPTHLIKTRGQQVTLRCSPKSGHDTVSWYQQALGQGPQFIFQYYEEEERQRGNFPDRFSGHQFPNYSSELNVNALLLGDSALYLCASTVTRDREGAFFGQGTRLTVV.

This clone has just one count. V is TRBV7-2 and J is TRBJ2-3; D is possibly TRBD1 or TRBD2 (5 bases each). This CDR3 is 15 amino acids long. Germline CDR1 reads SGHTA; CDR2 reads FQGNSA. Trimming left V 1 base short and J 2 bases short, with 10 bases between. The CDR3 sequence is CASSLVWDATDTQYF. CDR3 nucleotides: TGTGCCAGCAGCTTAGTCTGGGACGCCACAGATACGCAGTATTTT.

V is TRBV2 and J is TRBJ2-3; 8 bases align to TRBD1. The CDR3 length is 14 residues. CDR1 and CDR2 (germline): SNHLY, FYNNEI. Germline trimming cut 8 bases from V and 2 bases from J; bases unmatched to any gene: 6. The CDR3 DNA sequence: TGTGCCAGCGTATGGGACAGGATCACAGATACGCAGTATTTT. It yields the protein CASVWDRITDTQYF.

The rearrangement joins TRBV10-3 to TRBJ1-5; 10 positions agree with TRBD1. After removal of 4 bases from V and 6 bases from J, the junction contained 6 bases not matched to a gene. This CDR3 region has 15 residues. The V gene's germline CDR1 is ENHRY and CDR2 SYGVKD. Here the CDR3 reads CAISGGQGLGQPQHF. CDR3 bases: TGTGCCATCAGTGGGGGACAGGGGTTGGGTCAGCCCCAGCATTTT.

V and J are TRBV11-3 and TRBJ2-7; D is uncertain. The V end lost 7 bases, the J end lost 3 bases, and 19 bases lay between the germline ends. The germline gives CDR1 SGHNT, CDR2 YENEEA. The CDR3 contains 15 residues. The CDR3 region has the DNA TGTGCCAGCACCCTAGACACGGGTATTAGCTACGAGCAGTACTTC. Its translation: CASTLDTGISYEQYF.

The chain carries TRBV10-3 and TRBJ2-3; D is unresolved. CDR3 length: 14 amino acids. Trimming shortened V by 8 bases and J by 0 bases, and 12 bases separated the two germline ends. CDR1 and CDR2 (germline): ENHRY, SYGVKD. DNA for the CDR3: TGTGCCATCGAAGATCATACTAGCACAGATACGCAGTATTTT. Translated: CAIEDHTSTDTQYF.

The chain recombines TRBV5-6 with TRBJ2-1, with 8 bases identical to TRBD2. Germline trimming cut 4 bases from V and 6 bases from J; bases unmatched to any gene: 6. Germline V gene data show CDR1 as SGHDT and CDR2 as YYEEEE. This CDR3 spans 14 amino acids. The CDR3 DNA reads TGTGCCAGCAGCACGGGACTAGACACCAATGAGCAGTTCTTC. Amino acid sequence: CASSTGLDTNEQFF.